This T cell receptor (beta chain) was captured in a study of OX40 agonist ivuxolimab in advanced cancers. Looking at the study overall: Intravenous ivuxolimab at 0.01 to 10 mg/kg was given to patients every 2 weeks. Three patients showed partial responses: one hepatocellular carcinoma and two cutaneous melanoma cases.

Repertoires were generated with immunoSEQ multiplex PCR, while TCRdb's copy carries only in-frame clones and drops some. The sample lists approximately 98,000 clones, approximately 90% occurring once. The junction had 2 bases not matched to a gene; V was cut back by 7 bases and J by 0 bases. There are 14 residues in the CDR3. Germline CDR1 and CDR2: SNHLY and FYNNEI. Points from the study as a whole: With doses of 0.1-3.0 mg/kg, partial responders showed among the lowest clonal expansion. Among the nonresponders, some also had low normalized T-cell clonal expansion.

For this clone: Its cognate antigen is unknown.

The chain combines TRBV2 with TRBJ1-5, with 8 bases aligning to TRBD1. This TCR was sampled from an adult with an advanced solid tumor such as melanoma, head and neck, liver or kidney cancer. This specimen consisted of CD4+ or CD8+ T cells sorted from blood, obtained in a trial of the OX40 agonist ivuxolimab. The chain's CDR3 is CASNRGGSNQPQHF. The CDR3 DNA is TGTGCCAGCAACAGGGGGGGTAGCAATCAGCCCCAGCATTTT.